This T cell receptor beta chain was captured by sequencing in a study of cytomegalovirus exposure and HLA in healthy donors. Background on the study: There were about 85 million unique TCRs (from HLA-typed donors) in an early data release. Overall study findings and caveats: High sensitivity and specificity were reportedly achieved when the classifier diagnosed cytomegalovirus status.

Trimming shortened V by 3 bases and J by 2 bases, and 11 bases separated the two germline ends. This CDR3 region has 15 residues. Germline loops: CDR1 MNHNY, CDR2 SVGAGI (reference sequence). Regarding this clone: Its cognate antigen is unknown.

The PCR contained 60 Vbeta and 13 Jbeta primers. TCRdb's copy holds only in-frame clones and misses some; the assay was immunoSEQ multiplex PCR. This repertoire shows some 170,000 clones, roughly 79% found once; its top ten account for 5% to 8%. V and J are TRBV6-6 and TRBJ1-5; D call uncertain. The source of this sequence is a man aged 35 to 55 in good health and CMV-seropositive. Material for sequencing was PBMCs. The CDR3 sequence: CASSYLGQGNQPQHF. CDR3 bases: TGTGCCAGCAGTTATTTGGGCCAGGGCAATCAGCCCCAGCATTTT.